The 29 T cell receptor beta chains below all came from one sample that was sequenced in a study of control samples from healthy donors and cancer patients. The table came from immunoSEQ multiplex PCR; TCRdb's copy has only in-frame clones and leaves some out. The table lists over 150,000 clones, around 94% of them singletons. The source material was blood. These receptors originate from a young woman in good health.

J is TRBJ1-2 and V is TRBV29-1; weak D call: TRBD1 (5 bases). The V end lost 2 bases, the J end lost 8 bases, and 18 bases lay between the germline ends. Germline V lookup: CDR1 SQVTM, CDR2 ANQGSEA. The CDR3 consists of 14 residues. The chain's CDR3 is CSVEWWGSVGGYTF. CDR3 bases: TGCAGCGTTGAATGGTGGGGCTCCGTTGGGGGCTACACCTTC.

This chain joins TRBV27 and TRBJ2-7; D remains unclear. Per the germline V gene, CDR1 is MNHEY and CDR2 is SMNVEV (reference sequence). V was pared by 11 bases and J by 3 bases, with 14 bases between. This CDR3 spans 12 amino acids. The DNA of the CDR3 is TGTGCCTCTCTGGGCCCTTACTACGAGCAGTACTTC. Translated: CASLGPYYEQYF.

The rearrangement links TRBV11-2 to TRBJ1-6; perhaps TRBD1 as D (6 bases). The CDR3 runs to 13 residues. V dropped 11 bases and J dropped 4 bases, with 12 bases sitting between them. Germline V CDR1 and CDR2: SGHAT, FQNNGV. CDR3 bases: TGTGCCGGACAGACAGTTTATAATTCACCCCTCCACTTT. Translated: CAGQTVYNSPLHF.

The CDR3 nucleotides are TGTGCCAGCAGCGTAGCTTGGGGCAACCTCGGGGAGACCCAGTACTTC. Encoded protein: CASSVAWGNLGETQYF. This sequence joins TRBV9 and TRBJ2-5; possible D gene TRBD1, 5 bases. Trimming removed 0 bases at V and 5 bases at J, with 17 bases between. There are 16 residues in the CDR3. CDR1 and CDR2 from the germline V gene are SGDLS and YYNGEE.

The chain is built from TRBV27 and TRBJ1-4; a possible D gene is TRBD1 (5 bases). Germline V gene data show CDR1 as MNHEY and CDR2 as SMNVEV (reference sequence). The CDR3 consists of 15 residues. The V and J ends lost 6 bases and 6 bases respectively, with 17 bases between them. The CDR3 nucleotides are TGTGCCAGCAGCCCCATCGGGGGGGATGATGAAAAACTGTTTTTT. It specifies CASSPIGGDDEKLFF.

This rearrangement joins TRBV18 to TRBJ1-1; tentative D call: TRBD1 (5 bases). Germline lookup yields CDR1 KGHSH and CDR2 LQKENI. The V end lost 5 bases, the J end lost 1 base, and 14 bases lay between the germline ends. The CDR3 is 15 residues long. The CDR3 sequence is CASSSEAGENTEAFF. The CDR3 DNA reads as TGTGCCAGCTCATCGGAGGCGGGGGAGAACACTGAAGCTTTCTTT.

The V gene is TRBV11-2, the J gene TRBJ1-6, with a possible D match to TRBD1 (5 bases). With 1 base removed from V and 1 base from J, the gap between germline ends came to 8 bases. Germline-derived CDR1 and CDR2 are SGHAT and FQNNGV. The CDR3 length is 16 residues. In nucleotides, the CDR3 is TGTGCCAGCAGCTTAGGAGGGGTGTCCTATAATTCACCCCTCCACTTT. This gives the protein CASSLGGVSYNSPLHF.

V and J are TRBV27 and TRBJ2-1; D possibly corresponds to TRBD2 (5 bases). Looked up from germline, CDR1 is MNHEY and CDR2 is SMNVEV (reference sequence). The ends were cut back, 3 bases at V and 0 bases at J, with 9 bases in the middle. This CDR3 region has 15 residues. The CDR3 sequence: CASSFKRSSYNEQFF. The CDR3 DNA follows: TGTGCCAGCAGTTTTAAGCGGAGCTCCTACAATGAGCAGTTCTTC.

V usage is TRBV6-5 and J usage is TRBJ1-2; D is uncertain. The CDR3 loop spans 13 amino acids. Trimming cost V 2 bases and J 2 bases, with 6 bases left between them. Per the germline V gene, CDR1 is MNHEY and CDR2 is SVGAGI. CDR3 bases: TGTGCCAGCAGTTACGCCAGCAACTATGGCTACACCTTC. This sequence encodes CASSYASNYGYTF.

The CDR3 DNA is TGTGCCACCAGTGATTTTGGGGGAACAGATACGCAGTATTTT. Its protein product is CATSDFGGTDTQYF. This chain uses TRBV24-1 with TRBJ2-3; D assignment may be TRBD1 or TRBD2 (5 bases each). The V gene's germline CDR1 is KGHDR and CDR2 SFDVKD. This CDR3 region has 14 residues. V lost 1 base, J lost 3 bases, and 7 bases lay in between.

The chain employs TRBV19 and TRBJ2-3; TRBD1 matches at 8 bases. The CDR3 consists of 14 residues. With V trimmed by 3 bases and J by 4 bases, 3 bases remained unmatched. Germline V gene lookup returns CDR1 LNHDA and CDR2 SQIVND (reference sequence). The CDR3 bases are TGTGCCAGTAGTATGCAGGGGGCCTCAGATACGCAGTATTTT. This gives the protein CASSMQGASDTQYF.

This chain joins TRBV6-4 and TRBJ2-6; D gene ambiguous. V lost 3 bases and J 0 bases, leaving 15 bases between the germline ends. Germline loops: CDR1 MRHNA, CDR2 SNTAGT. This CDR3 has 18 amino acids. The CDR3 nucleotides are TGTGCCAGCAGTGAGCACTCCCCCACAGTCTCTGGGGCCAACGTCCTGACTTTC. Amino acid sequence: CASSEHSPTVSGANVLTF.

The gene calls are TRBV9 and TRBJ2-7; 7 bases map to TRBD1. Germline V CDR1 and CDR2: SGDLS, YYNGEE. The CDR3 is 15 residues long. V was pared by 3 bases and J by 5 bases, with 11 bases of the junction left unmatched. The CDR3 loop is CASSDIDREEDEQYF. The CDR3 DNA reads TGTGCCAGCAGCGACATTGACAGGGAAGAGGACGAGCAGTACTTC. Together with reference TRBV9 and TRBJ2-7, the CDR3 gives the full variable domain: DSGVTQTPKHLITATGQRVTLRCSPRSGDLSVYWYQQSLDQGLQFLIQYYNGEERAKGNILERFSAQQFPDLHSELNLSSLELGDSALYFCASSDIDREEDEQYFGPGTRLTVT.

The chain joins TRBV12-5 to TRBJ2-3, with 8 bases identical to TRBD1. Germline V gene data show CDR1 as LGHNT and CDR2 as FRNRAP. The V and J ends lost 7 bases and 1 base, in that order; junction bases with no gene match: 1. CDR3 length: 13 amino acids. CDR3 bases: TGTGCTAGTGAACAGGGGGGCACAGATACGCAGTATTTT. It yields the protein CASEQGGTDTQYF.

CDR3 in amino acids: CASSLVTGVTNEKLFF. The CDR3 DNA is TGTGCCAGCAGTTTGGTCACAGGGGTCACTAATGAAAAACTGTTTTTT. The rearrangement links TRBV27 to TRBJ1-4; 7 nucleotides align to TRBD1. Germline loops: CDR1 MNHEY, CDR2 SMNVEV (reference sequence). The length of the CDR3 is 16 residues. After removal of 3 bases from V and 2 bases from J, the junction contained 6 bases not matched to a gene.

The chain couples TRBV28 to TRBJ1-2; maybe TRBD1 (6 bases). CDR3 length equals 14 residues. In germline, CDR1 is MDHEN, CDR2 SYDVKM. The V and J ends lost 5 bases and 5 bases respectively, with 15 bases between them. The CDR3 DNA follows: TGTGCCAGCAGTCCCGTAACAGGGTTTTATGGCTACACCTTC. It yields the protein CASSPVTGFYGYTF.

This clone was seen only once. The V and J genes are TRBV11-2 and TRBJ1-1, with D unresolved. The V end lost 5 bases, the J end lost 6 bases, and 10 bases lay between the germline ends. There are 12 residues in the CDR3. From germline, CDR1 is SGHAT and CDR2 FQNNGV. CDR3 DNA: TGTGCCAGCAGCCTTAGGCCTTCTGAAGCTTTCTTT. Its translation: CASSLRPSEAFF.

Note on this clone: An end of the junction does not agree with germline; a read error may underlie this. The chain employs TRBV7-9 and TRBJ1-2, with D possibly TRBD1 on 5 matching bases. This CDR3 has 17 residues. Germline V lookup: CDR1 SEHNR, CDR2 FQNEAQ (reference sequence). CDR3 region: CASSLDGTDSALYGHTF. The DNA for the CDR3 is TGTGCCAGCAGCTTAGACGGGACCGACTCGGCTCTCTATGGCCACACCTTC.

The chain employs TRBV5-1 and TRBJ2-7; TRBD1 or TRBD2 may be the D gene (5 bases each). With 4 bases removed from V and 2 bases from J, the gap between germline ends came to 16 bases. CDR1 SGHRS and CDR2 YFSETQ come from the germline V gene. The CDR3 runs to 15 residues. CDR3 coding DNA: TGCGCCAGCAGCCTGCTTCCGCTGGGGGCCTACGAGCAGTACTTC. Encoded protein: CASSLLPLGAYEQYF.

V and J are TRBV4-1 and TRBJ1-2, with 11 bases fitting TRBD1. The CDR3 loop spans 17 amino acids. Germline trimming cut 3 bases from V and 4 bases from J; bases unmatched to any gene: 10. CDR1 is MGHRA and CDR2 is YSYEKL in the germline V gene. DNA for the CDR3: TGCGCCAGCAGCCAGGCCCCGGGACAGGGGGTGTTCTATGGCTACACCTTC. Its translation: CASSQAPGQGVFYGYTF.

V usage is TRBV5-1 and J usage is TRBJ2-3, with D uncertain. The CDR3 sequence is 14 residues long. Trimming removed 0 bases from V and 6 bases from J, with 11 bases in between. Germline CDR1 reads SGHRS; CDR2 reads YFSETQ. Here the CDR3 DNA reads TGCGCCAGCAGCTTGGCCTCGGTCCAGGATACGCAGTATTTT. Translation: CASSLASVQDTQYF.

The gene calls are TRBV9 and TRBJ2-7; TRBD2 is a possible D gene (5 bases). The V and J ends lost 0 bases and 0 bases respectively, with 10 bases between them. The CDR3 totals 15 residues. Germline V gene data show CDR1 as SGDLS and CDR2 as YYNGEE. The CDR3 loop is CASSVEGGRSYEQYF. CDR3 sequence (DNA): TGTGCCAGCAGCGTAGAGGGCGGGCGCTCCTACGAGCAGTACTTC.

The rearrangement uses TRBV10-3 and TRBJ2-2; possible D gene TRBD2, 6 bases. The CDR3 is 15 residues long. V lost 6 bases, J lost 3 bases, and 14 bases lay in between. Germline V gene data show CDR1 as ENHRY and CDR2 as SYGVKD. The DNA of the CDR3 is TGTGCCATCAGAAAACGGGGGTTCGACACCGGGGAGCTGTTTTTT. Its protein product is CAIRKRGFDTGELFF.

The V gene is TRBV9, the J gene TRBJ1-1, with unresolved D. Germline V CDR1 and CDR2: SGDLS, YYNGEE. Trimming removed 3 bases from V and 0 bases from J, with 18 bases in between. The CDR3 sequence is 17 residues long. CDR3 nucleotide sequence: TGTGCCAGCAGCGGAGGAGAAGATGGCAGAATGAACACTGAAGCTTTCTTT. It yields the protein CASSGGEDGRMNTEAFF. Using reference TRBV9 and TRBJ1-1 for the parts outside the CDR3, the full variable domain is DSGVTQTPKHLITATGQRVTLRCSPRSGDLSVYWYQQSLDQGLQFLIQYYNGEERAKGNILERFSAQQFPDLHSELNLSSLELGDSALYFCASSGGEDGRMNTEAFFGQGTRLTVV.

The CDR3 sequence is CASTPTGLNTEAFF. CDR3 sequence (DNA): TGTGCCAGCACCCCGACAGGGCTGAACACTGAAGCTTTCTTT. The chain is built from TRBV6-5 and TRBJ1-1; TRBD1 agrees at 7 bases. Germline V lookup: CDR1 MNHEY, CDR2 SVGAGI. V lost 7 bases, J lost 0 bases, and 5 bases stayed unmatched. This CDR3 spans 14 amino acids.

This clone was detected a few times. V and J are TRBV28 and TRBJ1-6; 7 bases match TRBD1. V lost 2 bases and J lost 7; bases outside the gene matches: 5. There are 15 residues in the CDR3. Per the germline V gene, CDR1 is MDHEN and CDR2 is SYDVKM. CDR3 residues: CASSLGQGGNSPLHF. CDR3 sequence (DNA): TGTGCCAGCAGTTTAGGCCAGGGGGGGAATTCACCCCTCCACTTT. Full variable domain (missing parts from reference TRBV28 and TRBJ1-6): DVKVTQSSRYLVKRTGEKVFLECVQDMDHENMFWYRQDPGLGLRLIYFSYDVKMKEKGDIPEGYSVSREKKERFSLILESASTNQTSMYLCASSLGQGGNSPLHFGNGTRLTVT.

The V gene is TRBV27, the J gene TRBJ2-7; 9 nucleotides line up with TRBD1. Germline trimming cut 8 bases from V and 4 bases from J; bases unmatched to any gene: 9. The CDR3 is 14 amino acids. Germline-derived CDR1 and CDR2 are MNHEY and SMNVEV (reference sequence). CDR3 region: CASAHDRGVYEQYF. Here the CDR3 DNA reads TGTGCCAGCGCACATGACAGGGGGGTATACGAGCAGTACTTC.

V is TRBV2 and J is TRBJ2-7; D may match TRBD1 or TRBD2 (5 bases each). With 5 bases removed from V and 2 bases from J, the gap between germline ends came to 13 bases. Germline V lookup: CDR1 SNHLY, CDR2 FYNNEI. This CDR3 has 14 residues. CDR3 coding DNA: TGTGCCAGCAGTTACCGGGACGGAGCCTACGAGCAGTACTTC. Translating gives CASSYRDGAYEQYF.

The chain recombines TRBV7-9 with TRBJ1-2; D remains ambiguous. Germline CDR1 and CDR2: SEHNR and FQNEAQ (reference sequence). The CDR3 covers 12 residues. V shed 3 bases and J shed 2 bases, with 4 bases lying between them. As DNA, the CDR3 is TGTGCCAGCAGCTTGGAGAACTATGGCTACACCTTC. This gives the protein CASSLENYGYTF.